The next 32 T cell receptor beta chains were all read from a single sample in a study of technical replicates of blood from a few donors. Only in-frame clones appear in the TCRdb table, and some are missing; sequencing was by immunoSEQ multiplex PCR. This sample has more than 95,000 clones, with 95% found just once. Sequencing was done on a sample of T cells isolated from PBMCs. The receptors derive from a human donor in good health.

J is TRBJ2-5 and V is TRBV27; D gene unclear. Germline CDR1 is MNHEY and CDR2 is SMNVEV (reference sequence). V was trimmed by 2 bases and J by 1 base, leaving 5 bases between them. The CDR3 runs 13 residues. This chain's CDR3 is CASSLTAQETQYF. CDR3 DNA sequence: TGTGCCAGCAGTTTAACTGCCCAAGAGACCCAGTACTTC.

The chain employs TRBV7-9 and TRBJ2-7, with TRBD1 matching over 10 bases. Germline loops: CDR1 SEHNR, CDR2 FQNEAQ (reference sequence). Trimming removed 5 bases from V and 1 base from J; junction bases left unmatched: 11. The CDR3 covers 17 residues. CDR3 DNA: TGTGCCAGCAGCCCCGACAGGGGGCGCGGGTCTTCCTACGAGCAGTACTTC. Its protein is CASSPDRGRGSSYEQYF.

The chain links TRBV7-3 to TRBJ2-1; 13 nucleotides line up with TRBD2. The CDR3 contains 15 residues. The V segment lost 3 bases and the J segment 7 bases; nucleotides outside the gene matches: 3. Per germline, CDR1 SGHTA and CDR2 FQGTGA. The CDR3 DNA is TGTGCCAGCAGCTTCGGGACTAGCGGGGTTAATGAGCAGTTCTTC. Encoded protein: CASSFGTSGVNEQFF.

The chain links TRBV9 to TRBJ2-3; 12 bases are a match to TRBD2. This CDR3 has 15 residues. From germline, CDR1 is SGDLS and CDR2 YYNGEE. V shed 6 bases and J 2 bases; nucleotides not matched to a gene: 4. This CDR3 reads CASTTSGGLTDTQYF. The CDR3 DNA follows: TGTGCCAGCACGACTAGCGGGGGTCTCACAGATACGCAGTATTTT.

The V gene is TRBV4-1, the J gene TRBJ1-1; the match to TRBD1 covers 8 bases. CDR1 and CDR2 (germline): MGHRA, YSYEKL. This CDR3 has 15 residues. The J segment lost 4 bases and the V segment lost 8 bases, leaving 12 bases of the junction unmatched. CDR3 in amino acids: CASERGQGATTEAFF. The DNA for the CDR3 is TGCGCCAGCGAGAGGGGGCAGGGGGCTACCACTGAAGCTTTCTTT.

V gene TRBV7-3 combines with J gene TRBJ2-3; 9 bases align to TRBD2. This CDR3 is built from 16 residues. Losses at the gene ends were 4 bases for V and 1 base for J; bases not matched to a gene: 6. Germline V lookup: CDR1 SGHTA, CDR2 FQGTGA. DNA of the CDR3: TGTGCCAGCAGCTCAATAGCGGGGGACGGCACAGATACGCAGTATTTT. This encodes CASSSIAGDGTDTQYF.

The sample holds one count of this clone. The rearrangement links TRBV19 to TRBJ2-3; D unresolved. Per the germline V gene, CDR1 is LNHDA and CDR2 is SQIVND (reference sequence). Trimming took off 7 bases at V and 2 bases at J, with 4 bases between the two ends. The CDR3 length is 11 residues. CDR3 in amino acids: CASTSTDTQYF. The DNA for the CDR3 is TGTGCCAGTACCTCCACAGATACGCAGTATTTT.

The V gene is TRBV5-6, the J gene TRBJ2-6; D is undetermined. Trimming cost V 0 bases and J 0 bases, with 7 bases left between them. Germline V gene data show CDR1 as SGHDT and CDR2 as YYEEEE. The CDR3 has 16 amino acids. This CDR3 is CASSLESSSGANVLTF. The CDR3 region has the DNA TGTGCCAGCAGCTTGGAGAGCTCCTCTGGGGCCAACGTCCTGACTTTC.

The rearrangement joins TRBV27 to TRBJ2-1, with 8 bases fitting TRBD1. Unmatched junction bases numbered 3, after V lost 2 bases and J lost 3 bases. Germline V gives CDR1 MNHEY, CDR2 SMNVEV (reference sequence). CDR3 length: 15 residues. For the CDR3, the DNA is TGTGCCAGCAGTTTACAACAGGGGGGCTACAATGAGCAGTTCTTC. Its translation: CASSLQQGGYNEQFF.

The J gene is TRBJ1-4, the V gene TRBV28, with TRBD1 matching over 7 bases. Germline CDR1 is MDHEN and CDR2 is SYDVKM. V trimming: 7 bases; J trimming: 7 bases; junction bases outside the gene matches: 9. The CDR3 runs 14 residues. CDR3 sequence (DNA): TGTGCCAGCACCCCTGACAGGGTTGGTGAAAAACTGTTTTTT. It codes for CASTPDRVGEKLFF. Using reference TRBV28 and TRBJ1-4 for the parts outside the CDR3, the full variable domain is DVKVTQSSRYLVKRTGEKVFLECVQDMDHENMFWYRQDPGLGLRLIYFSYDVKMKEKGDIPEGYSVSREKKERFSLILESASTNQTSMYLCASTPDRVGEKLFFGSGTQLSVL.

The genes are TRBV30 and TRBJ2-3; TRBD2 is a possible D gene (6 bases). The germline V gene encodes CDR1 GTSNPN and CDR2 SVGIG (reference sequence). The CDR3 is made up of 14 amino acids. Trimming stripped 5 bases from V and 5 bases from J, with 17 bases between. The CDR3 DNA reads as TGTGCCTGGGGGACTGACTGGTTAAAAGATACGCAGTATTTT. Translated, it gives CAWGTDWLKDTQYF.

The count of this clone is one. For the CDR3, the DNA is TGTGCCAGCTCACCACCGACGCGCGGATACTCTGGCGATGAGCAGTTCTTC. Its translation is CASSPPTRGYSGDEQFF. The chain joins TRBV18 to TRBJ2-1; D is uncertain. CDR1 KGHSH and CDR2 LQKENI come from the germline V gene. V was cut by 0 bases and J by 8 bases, with 20 bases left in between. CDR3 length: 17 amino acids.

The V and J genes are TRBV7-6 and TRBJ1-3; a weak D match, TRBD1 (6 bases). The CDR3 has 16 residues. Per germline, CDR1 SGHVS and CDR2 FNYEAQ. The V end lost 5 bases, the J end lost 3 bases, and 17 bases lay between the germline ends. CDR3: CASSPTVGANGNTIYF. CDR3 DNA sequence: TGTGCCAGCAGCCCCACGGTGGGGGCGAATGGAAACACCATATATTTT.

This clone has only one observation. V and J are TRBV6-1 and TRBJ2-5; TRBD2 matches at 8 bases. The V segment lost 6 bases and the J segment 1 base; nucleotides outside the gene matches: 4. CDR3 length equals 14 residues. From germline, CDR1 is MNHNS and CDR2 SASEGT. CDR3 sequence: CASRIGGAQETQYF. The CDR3 DNA reads as TGTGCCAGCAGGATCGGGGGGGCCCAAGAGACCCAGTACTTC.

V is TRBV6-1 and J is TRBJ2-7; 8 positions agree with TRBD2. With 1 base clipped from V and 3 bases from J, the junction kept 2 bases outside the gene matches. The CDR3 length is 14 residues. Germline CDR1 and CDR2: MNHNS and SASEGT. The CDR3 bases are TGTGCCAGCAGTGAAGGAGCGGGAGTCTACGAGCAGTACTTC. This encodes CASSEGAGVYEQYF.

V usage is TRBV27 and J usage is TRBJ2-2, with a possible D match to TRBD1 (6 bases). Trimming shortened V by 8 bases and J by 6 bases, and 25 bases separated the two germline ends. Germline V CDR1 and CDR2: MNHEY, SMNVEV (reference sequence). This CDR3 region has 17 residues. The CDR3 coding sequence is TGTGCCAGCCGACCGATGACAGGCCGGTGGCTCGCCGGGGAGCTGTTTTTT. This translates into CASRPMTGRWLAGELFF.

This chain connects TRBV27 to TRBJ2-3; TRBD2 might be the D (5 bases). V lost 3 bases and J 4 bases, leaving 20 bases between the germline ends. The CDR3 covers 17 residues. CDR1 and CDR2 from the germline V gene are MNHEY and SMNVEV (reference sequence). CDR3 protein: CASSLAPARASSDTQYF. The CDR3 bases are TGTGCCAGCAGTTTGGCCCCCGCGAGGGCGAGTTCAGATACGCAGTATTTT.

This chain links TRBV9 with TRBJ2-5; 9 positions match TRBD2. CDR3 length: 16 amino acids. The ends lost 4 bases at V and 5 bases at J; junction bases unmatched: 12. The germline CDR1 and CDR2 sequences are SGDLS and YYNGEE. The CDR3 sequence: CASSLRASGVEETQYF. Here the CDR3 DNA reads TGTGCCAGCAGCCTGAGGGCTAGCGGGGTTGAGGAGACCCAGTACTTC.

The chain couples TRBV10-3 to TRBJ1-5; 7 nucleotides align to TRBD1. V trimming: 10 bases; J trimming: 0 bases; junction bases outside the gene matches: 9. The CDR3 covers 15 residues. CDR1 is ENHRY and CDR2 is SYGVKD in the germline V gene. Here the CDR3 reads CATSPGQFSNQPQHF. DNA for the CDR3: TGTGCCACTTCCCCGGGACAGTTTAGCAATCAGCCCCAGCATTTT.

This clone occurred a few times. This rearrangement joins TRBV10-3 to TRBJ1-2; unclear D gene. With 0 bases removed from V and 6 bases from J, the gap between germline ends came to 14 bases. The CDR3 is 15 amino acids. Per the germline V gene, CDR1 is ENHRY and CDR2 is SYGVKD. CDR3 region: CAISESGRGFNGYTF. The CDR3 DNA sequence: TGTGCCATCAGTGAGTCAGGAAGAGGGTTTAATGGCTACACCTTC.

This clone was recorded once. This chain connects TRBV9 to TRBJ2-7; the match to TRBD1 covers 11 bases. Trimming removed 0 bases from V and 1 base from J; junction bases left unmatched: 3. This CDR3 contains 16 residues. Germline V gene data show CDR1 as SGDLS and CDR2 as YYNGEE. The CDR3 DNA reads TGTGCCAGCAGCGTAGCTGGGACAGGGGGATCCTACGAGCAGTACTTC. Amino acids: CASSVAGTGGSYEQYF. Complete variable domain (other parts from reference TRBV9 and TRBJ2-7): DSGVTQTPKHLITATGQRVTLRCSPRSGDLSVYWYQQSLDQGLQFLIQYYNGEERAKGNILERFSAQQFPDLHSELNLSSLELGDSALYFCASSVAGTGGSYEQYFGPGTRLTVT.

This chain connects TRBV5-1 to TRBJ2-7; D perhaps matches TRBD1 (6 bases). The germline CDR1 and CDR2 sequences are SGHRS and YFSETQ. Trimming removed 4 bases at V and 5 bases at J, with 16 bases between. The CDR3 sequence is 14 residues long. The CDR3: CASSRTTGPDEQYF. For the CDR3, the DNA is TGCGCCAGCAGCAGAACGACAGGTCCCGACGAGCAGTACTTC.

The chain carries TRBV2 and TRBJ2-7; weak D call: TRBD2 (7 bases). Trimming pared 6 bases from V and 0 bases from J, leaving 15 bases between. The germline V gene has CDR1 SNHLY and CDR2 FYNNEI. The CDR3 is 15 amino acids. The CDR3 coding sequence is TGTGCCAGCAGCGAGGGGGGGAGAAGCTCCTACGAGCAGTACTTC. Its protein product is CASSEGGRSSYEQYF.

The rearrangement joins TRBV4-1 to TRBJ1-4; 9 bases align to TRBD1. The CDR3 runs 17 residues. V was pared by 2 bases and J by 8 bases, with 12 bases of the junction left unmatched. Germline CDR1 MGHRA, CDR2 YSYEKL. The CDR3 nucleotides are TGCGCCAGCAGCCAACTCGGAGACGGGACAGGGCCCGAAAAACTGTTTTTT. Protein sequence: CASSQLGDGTGPEKLFF.

This CDR3 is CASSEGDRAGYTF. DNA for the CDR3: TGTGCCAGCAGTGAAGGGGACAGGGCTGGCTACACCTTC. This chain uses TRBV6-1 with TRBJ1-2, with 9 positions matching TRBD1. The trim removed 1 base at V and 7 bases at J, leaving 1 base unmatched. The CDR3 sequence is 13 residues long. The V gene's germline CDR1 is MNHNS and CDR2 SASEGT.

The V call is TRBV4-1, the J call TRBJ1-2; D perhaps matches TRBD1 (5 bases). Germline CDR1 is MGHRA and CDR2 is YSYEKL. V was clipped by 1 base and J by 3 bases, with 12 bases between them. This CDR3 is 15 amino acids long. CDR3 loop: CASSQVPGRDYGYTF. The CDR3 coding sequence is TGCGCCAGCAGCCAAGTCCCAGGGAGGGACTATGGCTACACCTTC.

V and J are TRBV18 and TRBJ2-3; TRBD2 is a possible D gene (6 bases). CDR1 is KGHSH and CDR2 is LQKENI in the germline V gene. Trimming pared 3 bases from V and 0 bases from J, leaving 10 bases between. CDR3 length: 15 amino acids. CDR3 amino acids: CASSPIAESTDTQYF. In DNA form, the CDR3 reads TGTGCCAGCTCACCTATAGCGGAAAGCACAGATACGCAGTATTTT. The variable domain in full, with the rest retrieved from reference TRBV18 and TRBJ2-3, is NAGVMQNPRHLVRRRGQEARLRCSPMKGHSHVYWYRQLPEEGLKFMVYLQKENIIDESGMPKERFSAEFPKEGPSILRIQQVVRGDSAAYFCASSPIAESTDTQYFGPGTRLTVL.

This chain connects TRBV5-8 to TRBJ1-1; D remains ambiguous. Germline V gene data show CDR1 as SGHTS and CDR2 as YDEGEE. The CDR3 has 12 amino acids. The V end was cut by 7 bases, the J end by 4 bases, with 11 bases between. The CDR3 loop reads CASSFRGTEAFF. The CDR3 DNA reads TGTGCCAGCTCCTTTAGAGGCACTGAAGCTTTCTTT.

V is TRBV30 and J is TRBJ2-4; 8 bases line up with TRBD1. The CDR3 is made up of 14 amino acids. Germline V gene sequence: CDR1 GTSNPN, CDR2 SVGIG (reference sequence). Trimming removed 4 bases from V and 3 bases from J; junction bases left unmatched: 5. The CDR3 DNA sequence: TGTGCCTGGACAGGGGGCGCGGGCAAAAACATTCAGTACTTC. Translation gives CAWTGGAGKNIQYF. The full variable domain, completed using reference TRBV30 and TRBJ2-4, is SQTIHQWPATLVQPVGSPLSLECTVEGTSNPNLYWYRQAAGRGLQLLFYSVGIGQISSEVPQNLSASRPQDRQFILSSKKLLLSDSGFYLCAWTGGAGKNIQYFGAGTRLSVL.

The chain carries TRBV4-2 and TRBJ2-3, with D unclear. CDR1 is LGHNA, CDR2 YNFKEQ, per germline. This CDR3 has 14 amino acids. V was trimmed by 0 bases and J by 1 base, leaving 5 bases between them. CDR3 DNA sequence: TGTGCCAGCAGCCAAGAGGGCGGCACAGATACGCAGTATTTT. Protein sequence: CASSQEGGTDTQYF.

The chain carries TRBV7-9 and TRBJ2-2, with 11 positions matching TRBD2. The CDR3 runs 15 residues. Trimming at V came to 5 bases and at J to 6 bases, leaving 5 bases not matched to a gene. Germline loops: CDR1 SEHNR, CDR2 FQNEAQ (reference sequence). The CDR3 spells CASSQTSGTAGELFF. As DNA, the CDR3 is TGTGCCAGCAGCCAGACTAGCGGGACTGCCGGGGAGCTGTTTTTT.

The rearrangement joins TRBV11-3 to TRBJ2-7; a possible D gene is TRBD1 (6 bases). Between the trimmed V and J ends, which lost 1 base and 6 bases, there was a span of 7 bases. The CDR3 covers 12 residues. Per the germline V gene, CDR1 is SGHNT and CDR2 is YENEEA. CDR3 sequence: CASSLGRGEQYF. The CDR3 nucleotides are TGTGCCAGCAGCTTAGGCAGGGGCGAGCAGTACTTC.